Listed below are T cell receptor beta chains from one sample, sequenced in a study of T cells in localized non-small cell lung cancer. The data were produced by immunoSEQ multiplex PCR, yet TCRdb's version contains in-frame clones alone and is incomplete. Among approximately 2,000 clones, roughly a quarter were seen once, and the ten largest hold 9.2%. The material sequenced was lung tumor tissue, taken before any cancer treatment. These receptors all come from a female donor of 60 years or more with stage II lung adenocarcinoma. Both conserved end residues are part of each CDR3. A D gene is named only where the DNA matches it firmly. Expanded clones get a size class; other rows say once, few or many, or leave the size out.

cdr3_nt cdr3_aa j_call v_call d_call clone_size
TGTGCCACCAGCAGAGACCTCACAGGGGGCCGATCCTACGAGCAGTACTTC CATSRDLTGGRSYEQYF TRBJ2-7 TRBV15 TRBD1 few
TGTGCCAGCAGTGTGTCCGTGGATGAGCAGTTCTTC CASSVSVDEQFF TRBJ2-1 TRBV25-1 . .
TGTGCCAGCAGCTCCCGGGACCCATACAATGAGCAGTTCTTC CASSSRDPYNEQFF TRBJ2-1 TRBV9 . .
TGTGCCAGCAGAAATACCGGGACAGGGGAATACGAGCAGTACTTC CASRNTGTGEYEQYF TRBJ2-7 TRBV6-8 TRBD1 few
TGTGCCAGCAGCGCAAGGCCGGGAAATAACTATGGCTACACCTTC CASSARPGNNYGYTF TRBJ1-2 TRBV11-3 . .
TGTGCCATCAGTGTTCAGGATACTGAAGCTTTCTTT CAISVQDTEAFF TRBJ1-1 TRBV6-8 . few
TGTGCCAGTAGCCGGACTAGCGGGAACAATGAGCAGTTCTTC CASSRTSGNNEQFF TRBJ2-1 TRBV19 TRBD2 .
TGCAGCACGACAGGGGCGCCCAACTATGGCTACACCTTC CSTTGAPNYGYTF TRBJ1-2 TRBV29-1 TRBD1 once
TGTGCCAGTAGTATGGACCGGGAGCAGTTCTTC CASSMDREQFF TRBJ2-1 TRBV19 . .
TGTGCCAGCAGCGCAGGACAGCCAAATTCACCCCTCCACTTT CASSAGQPNSPLHF TRBJ1-6 TRBV9 . medium-sized
TGTGCCAGCAGTTATACAGGGGGGACAGCTTTCTTT CASSYTGGTAFF TRBJ1-1 TRBV6-8 TRBD1 few
TGTGCCAGCAGTTCAGGGGGCGGTCGTTTCAATGAGCAGTTCTTC CASSSGGGRFNEQFF TRBJ2-1 TRBV6-8 TRBD1 few
TGTGCCAGCAGTCAGACAGGGAACACTGAAGCTTTCTTT CASSQTGNTEAFF TRBJ1-1 TRBV6-8 . .
TGTGCCAGCAGCTTAGTTCAGTCGAGGCAAGAGACCCAGTACTTC CASSLVQSRQETQYF TRBJ2-5 TRBV11-3 . .
TGCGCCAGCAGTCAATCGATAGGGGGTCTGTACGAGCAGTACTTC CASSQSIGGLYEQYF TRBJ2-7 TRBV23-1 . .
TGTGCCAGCAGGGACAATAATTCACCCCTCCACTTT CASRDNNSPLHF TRBJ1-6 TRBV9 . .